This is a list of T cell receptor beta chains from one sample in a study of blood T cell repertoires in COVID-19. Assay: immunoSEQ multiplex PCR; the TCRdb copy retains only in-frame clones and omits some. The sample includes more than 150,000 clones, about 86% seen only once; the top ten take 8% to 10%. Sequences were obtained from peripheral blood. These receptors all come from a man aged 55-75 years with acute or convalescent COVID-19. The CDR3 runs from the conserved cysteine through the conserved F or W. D genes are given only for firm matches. Part of the rows lack a size; the others show once, few, many or a class for expanded clones.

clone size | J gene | V gene | D gene | CDR3 DNA | CDR3 protein
- | TRBJ1-2 | TRBV6-5 | TRBD1 | TGTGCCAGCAGTTACTCCTGGACAGGGAGTGGTGGCTACACCTTC | CASSYSWTGSGGYTF
once | TRBJ2-3 | TRBV28 | - | TGTGCCAGTCTTTCCCCACCGGGAAGGACAGATACGCAGTATTTT | CASLSPPGRTDTQYF
few | TRBJ2-3 | TRBV5-4 | TRBD2 | TGTGCCAGCAGCTGGACTAGCGGGACTGAAGATACGCAGTATTTT | CASSWTSGTEDTQYF
- | TRBJ1-2 | TRBV6-6 | TRBD1 | TGTGCCAGCAGCTTCGGACAGGGAGGATATGGCTACACCTTC | CASSFGQGGYGYTF
medium-sized | TRBJ2-7 | TRBV28 | - | TGTGCCAGCAGTTTAACGGAGGGATCGGACGAGCAGTACTTC | CASSLTEGSDEQYF
- | TRBJ1-1 | TRBV28 | - | TGTGCCAGCAGACGGGACACTGAAGCTTTCTTT | CASRRDTEAFF
- | TRBJ2-7 | TRBV7-9 | TRBD1 | TGTGCCAGCAGTAGGCCGGGACAGAAGACCACCTACGAGCAGTACTTC | CASSRPGQKTTYEQYF
once | TRBJ2-3 | TRBV5-1 | TRBD2 | TGCGCCAGCAGCACCCGGAGTAGCGGGATCACAGATACGCAGTATTTT | CASSTRSSGITDTQYF
- | TRBJ1-2 | TRBV28 | TRBD1 | TGTGCCAGCAGTACAGGGGGCTGGGGCTACACCTTC | CASSTGGWGYTF
- | TRBJ2-7 | TRBV9 | TRBD1 | TGTGCCAGCAGCGTAGAGACAGGGGGCTACGAGCAGTACTTC | CASSVETGGYEQYF
- | TRBJ1-3 | TRBV28 | - | TGTGCCAGCAGTTTACCCGGGAGGTATAACACCATATATTTT | CASSLPGRYNTIYF
- | TRBJ1-5 | TRBV28 | TRBD1 | TGTGCCAGCAGTTCGATCGGACAGGGCAATCAGCCCCAGCATTTT | CASSSIGQGNQPQHF
once | TRBJ1-5 | TRBV4-2 | TRBD1 | TGTGCCAGCAGTCCTAGACAGGGTGATCAGCCCCAGCATTTT | CASSPRQGDQPQHF
- | TRBJ1-2 | TRBV7-9 | - | TGTGCCAGCAGCTTAAAGTCCGGGGACTACACCTTC | CASSLKSGDYTF
- | TRBJ1-6 | TRBV9 | TRBD1 | TGTGCCAGCAGCGTACAGGGGGCTAATTCACCCCTCCACTTT | CASSVQGANSPLHF
- | TRBJ1-2 | TRBV3-1/TRBV3-2 | TRBD1 | TGTGCCAGCAGCCAAAGGACAGGGGAGAATGGCTACACCTTC | CASSQRTGENGYTF
- | TRBJ1-3 | TRBV3-1/TRBV3-2 | TRBD1 | TGTGCCAGCAGCCGGGACAGGTCTGGAAACACCATATATTTT | CASSRDRSGNTIYF
- | TRBJ1-1 | TRBV10-3 | - | TGTGCCATCAGTGCGGGAGGCCGACGGACTGAAGCTTTCTTT | CAISAGGRRTEAFF
- | TRBJ1-2 | TRBV2 | TRBD1 | TGTGCCAGCAGTGATTTGGTAGGGACAGAGGATGGCTACACCTTC | CASSDLVGTEDGYTF
- | TRBJ2-2 | TRBV30 | - | TGTGCCTGGAGTCAAAAAACAGGGTCGGGCACCGGGGAGCTGTTTTTT | CAWSQKTGSGTGELFF
- | TRBJ1-5 | TRBV27 | TRBD1 | TGTGCCAGCAGCTCGGACAGGGATAGCAATCAGCCCCAGCATTTT | CASSSDRDSNQPQHF
- | TRBJ2-2 | TRBV5-1 | - | TGCGCCAGCAGCTTGGAGTGGGCGGGGTACACCGGGGAGCTGTTTTTT | CASSLEWAGYTGELFF
- | TRBJ2-2 | TRBV7-3 | - | TGTGCCAGCAGCAGGACACCGGGGAACACCGGGGAGCTGTTTTTT | CASSRTPGNTGELFF
- | TRBJ1-1 | TRBV5-1 | TRBD1 | TGCGCCAGCAGCCCAAGGACAGGGGCGAACACTGAAGCTTTCTTT | CASSPRTGANTEAFF
- | TRBJ1-4 | TRBV28 | - | TGTGCCAGCAGTTTATCAGGGTTCAACGAAAAACTGTTTTTT | CASSLSGFNEKLFF
- | TRBJ2-7 | TRBV18 | - | TGTGCCAGCTCACCACCGTCCCTCCCACTCGAGCAGTACTTC | CASSPPSLPLEQYF
- | TRBJ2-1 | TRBV4-2 | TRBD2 | TGTGCCAGCAGCCAAGATATTTTCGCGGGGGAGACTTACAATGAGCAGTTCTTC | CASSQDIFAGETYNEQFF
- | TRBJ2-1 | TRBV11-3 | TRBD2 | TGTGCCAGCAGCCCGGGACTAGCGGACGACAATGAGCAGTTCTTC | CASSPGLADDNEQFF
- | TRBJ2-3 | TRBV29-1 | - | TGCGGGGGGTGGAGCACAGATACGCAGTATTTT | CGGWSTDTQYF
- | TRBJ2-1 | TRBV10-3 | TRBD2 | TGTGCCATCAGTCGGACTAGCGGGAGTGAGAATGAGCAGTTCTTC | CAISRTSGSENEQFF
- | TRBJ1-5 | TRBV9 | - | TGTGCCAGCAGCGGGGACCGGGGGGGCAATCAGCCCCAGCATTTT | CASSGDRGGNQPQHF
- | TRBJ1-1 | TRBV5-1 | - | TGCGCCAGCAGCGTCGACATGAACACTGAAGCTTTCTTT | CASSVDMNTEAFF
- | TRBJ2-2 | TRBV19 | - | TGTGCCAGTAGTATTTATCAGGCGGGCACCGGGGAGCTGTTTTTT | CASSIYQAGTGELFF
- | TRBJ1-2 | TRBV27 | TRBD1 | TGTGCCAGCAGTCCACCCGACCGGACAGGGGCCTTCTATGGCTACACCTTC | CASSPPDRTGAFYGYTF
- | TRBJ2-1 | TRBV7-3 | TRBD2 | TGTGCCAGCAGCTTAACAGGGACTAGTATTAAGTTCTTC | CASSLTGTSIKFF
- | TRBJ1-5 | TRBV2 | - | TGTGCGGGAGGGGCAGGGCGAAATCAGCCCCAGCATTTT | CAGGAGRNQPQHF
- | TRBJ2-2 | TRBV18 | - | TGTGCCAGCTCACCACAGCTAGATGACGGGGAGCTGTTTTTT | CASSPQLDDGELFF
- | TRBJ1-1 | TRBV27 | - | TGTGCCAGCAGTTATGAGGGAATAACTGAAGCTTTCTTT | CASSYEGITEAFF
- | TRBJ1-3 | TRBV2 | - | TGTGCCAGCAGTTACATCTCTGGAAACACCATATATTTT | CASSYISGNTIYF
- | TRBJ1-4 | TRBV5-1 | - | TGCGCCAGCAGCCCGGGGGGGACAAGTTACGAAAAACTGTTTTTT | CASSPGGTSYEKLFF
- | TRBJ2-7 | TRBV7-9 | - | TGTGGTGCAGATGAGCAGTACTTC | CGADEQYF
- | TRBJ2-3 | TRBV19 | - | TGTGCCAGTAGTATTCAGGGCACAGATACGCAGTATTTT | CASSIQGTDTQYF
- | TRBJ2-7 | TRBV5-1 | TRBD2 | TGCGCCAGCAGCTTGGCCGGGCTAGCGGGCTACGAGCAGTACTTC | CASSLAGLAGYEQYF
once | TRBJ1-1 | TRBV6-5 | - | TGTGCCAGCAGTTACAATCGGAACACTGAAGCTTTCTTT | CASSYNRNTEAFF
- | TRBJ2-3 | TRBV24-1 | TRBD2 | TGTGCCACCAGTGACACTAGCGGTAGCACAGATACGCAGTATTTT | CATSDTSGSTDTQYF
- | TRBJ2-2 | TRBV7-9 | TRBD1 | TGTGCCTCCCGACAGGGTAGCGGGGAGCTGTTTTTT | CASRQGSGELFF
- | TRBJ1-5 | TRBV7-6 | - | TGTGCCAGCAGCCCCAATCCGACAGCCCCCACACATTTT | CASSPNPTAPTHF
- | TRBJ2-1 | TRBV28 | TRBD2 | TGTGCCAGCAGTTTGAGCGGGAGAGTGGGTCAGGAGTTCTTC | CASSLSGRVGQEFF
- | TRBJ1-6 | TRBV28 | - | TGTGCCAGCACCCGGACAGTAAATTCACCCCTCCACTTT | CASTRTVNSPLHF
- | TRBJ2-1 | TRBV13 | - | TGTGCCAGCAGCTTTAAAGGGACTTACAATGAGCAGTTCTTC | CASSFKGTYNEQFF
- | TRBJ2-7 | TRBV5-4 | - | TGTGCCAGCAGCTTGGACACAGGGAACGAGCAGTACTTC | CASSLDTGNEQYF
- | TRBJ1-1 | TRBV5-1 | TRBD1 | TGCGCCAGCAGCTTGGAACAGGGGAGGACTGAAGCTTTCTTT | CASSLEQGRTEAFF
few | TRBJ2-7 | TRBV5-1 | - | TGCGCCAGCAGCTTGACTAGTCCCTACGAGCAGTACTTC | CASSLTSPYEQYF
- | TRBJ2-7 | TRBV6-6 | - | TGTGCCAGCAGTTACGTGGGGGGTTACGAGCAGTACTTC | CASSYVGGYEQYF
once | TRBJ1-1 | TRBV30 | - | TGTGCCTGGAGTGTACGGGGGGGCACTGAAGCTTTCTTT | CAWSVRGGTEAFF